This is a list of T cell receptor beta chains from one sample in a study of identical twins. TCRdb reprocessed the 5' RACE reads with MiXCR, giving one entry per CDR3 protein. The data contain 690,000 or so distinct CDR3 sequences, less than 7% of them singletons. The sequenced material came from naive T cells sorted from blood. These receptors originate from a man aged 18 to 30 in good health. CDR3s include the opening cysteine and the closing phenylalanine or tryptophan. The order of the fields is V gene, clone size, D gene, J gene, CDR3 length, CDR3 protein, CDR3 DNA. A D gene is named only where the DNA matches it firmly. Size values are once, few and many counts, or a class for expanded clones, and some rows have none.

>TRBV29-1|NA|TRBD2|TRBJ2-1|14
CSSSGLAGVYEQFF
TGCAGCTCTTCAGGCTTAGCGGGAGTATATGAGCAGTTCTTC
>TRBV3-1|many|TRBD1|TRBJ2-1|15
CASSQGQGSYNEQFF
TGTGCCAGCAGCCAGGGACAGGGGAGCTACAATGAGCAGTTCTTC
>TRBV12-3/TRBV12-4|many|TRBD2|TRBJ2-3|18
CASSLGLAGAPGTDTQYF
TGTGCCAGCAGTCTCGGACTAGCGGGGGCGCCGGGCACAGATACGCAGTATTTT
>TRBV18|NA|NA|TRBJ1-6|14
CASSPPTENSPLHF
TGTGCCAGCTCACCACCTACTGAGAATTCACCCCTCCACTTT
>TRBV11-2|many|NA|TRBJ2-1|13
CASSLAFDNEQFF
TGTGCCAGCAGCTTAGCTTTTGACAATGAGCAGTTCTTC
>TRBV6-1|few|TRBD1|TRBJ1-5|16
CASRGQGRGSNQPQHF
TGTGCCAGCAGGGGACAGGGGCGAGGAAGCAATCAGCCCCAGCATTTT
>TRBV10-2|few|NA|TRBJ2-3|15
CASRTSSLLADTQYF
TGCGCCAGCAGGACCTCCTCCCTTCTGGCAGATACGCAGTATTTT
>TRBV4-1|few|NA|TRBJ1-4|16
CASSLTGIATNEKLFF
TGCGCCAGCAGTCTTACAGGGATTGCAACTAATGAAAAACTGTTTTTT
>TRBV15|many|NA|TRBJ2-1|17
CATRSETGTQLNNEQFF
TGTGCCACCAGATCAGAAACCGGGACTCAACTCAACAATGAGCAGTTCTTC
>TRBV12-3/TRBV12-4|NA|TRBD2|TRBJ2-2|15
CASSRAGVVTGELFF
TGTGCCAGCAGTCGAGCGGGAGTAGTCACCGGGGAGCTGTTTTTT
>TRBV4-1|many|NA|TRBJ2-3|11
CASRWGVTQYF
TGCGCCAGCAGATGGGGAGTTACGCAGTATTTT
>TRBV4-1|NA|TRBD2|TRBJ2-5|16
CASSQVPSGRYKTQYF
TGCGCCAGCAGCCAAGTCCCAAGCGGGAGATACAAGACCCAGTACTTC
>TRBV30|NA|NA|TRBJ2-1|12
CAWRGVRNEQFF
TGTGCCTGGAGGGGCGTTCGCAATGAGCAGTTCTTC
>TRBV5-1|few|NA|TRBJ2-2|16
CASSFTRDSTSGELFF
TGCGCCAGCAGCTTTACCCGGGACTCTACATCGGGGGAGCTGTTTTTT
>TRBV5-1|few|NA|TRBJ1-5|14
CASSLQGIGQPQHF
TGCGCCAGCAGCTTACAGGGAATTGGGCAGCCCCAGCATTTT
>TRBV6-5|many|NA|TRBJ1-5|13
CASSYGLGQPQHF
TGTGCCAGCAGTTACGGTCTTGGTCAGCCCCAGCATTTT
>TRBV20-1|many|NA|TRBJ2-5|14
CSARGAGLRETQYF
TGCAGTGCTAGAGGGGCAGGGCTGAGGGAGACCCAGTACTTC
>TRBV5-1|NA|TRBD1|TRBJ2-5|17
CASSPRLRTGVMETQYF
TGCGCCAGCAGCCCCAGACTGAGAACAGGGGTGATGGAGACCCAGTACTTC
>TRBV9|many|NA|TRBJ2-3|15
CASNRGGRWTDTQYF
TGTGCCAGCAACCGCGGGGGCCGGTGGACAGATACGCAGTATTTT
>TRBV5-1|many|NA|TRBJ2-6|17
CASSFTDTFSGANVLTF
TGCGCCAGCAGCTTTACGGACACCTTTTCCGGGGCCAACGTCCTGACTTTC
>TRBV6-4|many|TRBD1|TRBJ2-1|13
CASSEAGGIEQFF
TGTGCCAGCAGTGAGGCAGGGGGTATCGAGCAGTTCTTC
>TRBV12-3/TRBV12-4|many|NA|TRBJ2-2|16
CASSLNSGSNTGELFF
TGTGCCAGCAGTTTAAATTCGGGTTCGAACACCGGGGAGCTGTTTTTT
>TRBV5-6|many|TRBD2|TRBJ2-7|16
CASSLGVSGSSYEQYF
TGTGCCAGCAGCTTGGGGGTTAGCGGGAGCTCCTACGAGCAGTACTTC
>TRBV7-2|NA|NA|TRBJ2-7|14
CASSVRRGGYEQYF
TGTGCCAGCAGCGTCCGGCGGGGCGGCTACGAGCAGTACTTC
>TRBV6-1|NA|TRBD2|TRBJ2-1|15
CASVASGNFYNEQFF
TGTGCCAGCGTGGCTAGCGGGAATTTTTACAATGAGCAGTTCTTC
>TRBV4-2|many|NA|TRBJ2-3|15
CASSPGGASTDTQYF
TGTGCCAGCAGCCCAGGCGGGGCCAGCACAGATACGCAGTATTTT
>TRBV28|many|NA|TRBJ1-2|12
CASSPGGLGYTF
TGTGCCAGCAGCCCCGGAGGGTTGGGCTACACCTTC
>TRBV18|few|NA|TRBJ2-2|17
CASSPLVGHQNTGELFF
TGTGCCAGCTCACCACTAGTTGGACACCAGAACACCGGGGAGCTGTTTTTT
>TRBV7-9|few|TRBD2|TRBJ2-5|15
CASSPREGPAQTQYF
TGTGCCAGCAGCCCCCGGGAGGGGCCGGCGCAGACCCAGTACTTC
>TRBV7-3|many|TRBD2|TRBJ2-3|15
CASSISGRGADTQYF
TGTGCCAGCAGCATTAGCGGGAGAGGCGCAGATACGCAGTATTTT
>TRBV19|NA|NA|TRBJ1-1|15
CASTPTGQLNTEAFF
TGTGCCAGTACCCCAACCGGACAGTTGAACACTGAAGCTTTCTTT
>TRBV5-1|NA|TRBD2|TRBJ2-2|14
CASSTSGNTGELFF
TGCGCCAGCAGCACTAGCGGGAACACCGGGGAGCTGTTTTTT
>TRBV20-1|NA|NA|TRBJ1-5|15
CSASPGVYSNQPQHF
TGCAGTGCTAGCCCAGGAGTTTATAGCAATCAGCCCCAGCATTTT
>TRBV12-3/TRBV12-4|NA|NA|TRBJ2-2|15
CASTTGGATTGELFF
TGTGCCAGCACCACAGGGGGGGCGACGACCGGGGAGCTGTTTTTT
>TRBV7-8|few|NA|TRBJ2-1|15
CASIEVPETYNEQFF
TGTGCCAGTATAGAGGTCCCGGAGACCTACAATGAGCAGTTCTTC
>TRBV12-3/TRBV12-4|many|TRBD2|TRBJ2-1|14
CASSFYLAGNEQFF
TGTGCCAGCAGTTTTTACCTAGCGGGAAACGAGCAGTTCTTC
>TRBV20-1|many|TRBD1|TRBJ2-1|16
CSVQGTGTGSYNEQFF
TGCAGTGTTCAGGGAACCGGGACAGGGTCCTACAATGAGCAGTTCTTC
>TRBV11-2|few|TRBD1|TRBJ1-2|12
CASKQGADGYTF
TGTGCCAGTAAACAGGGGGCAGATGGCTACACCTTC
>TRBV27|few|TRBD1|TRBJ1-1|15
CASSTSGTGYTEAFF
TGTGCCAGCAGTACCTCCGGGACAGGGTATACTGAAGCTTTCTTT
>TRBV2|few|NA|TRBJ1-4|13
CASREDSQGELFF
TGTGCCAGCAGGGAAGACTCTCAGGGTGAACTGTTTTTT
>TRBV12-3/TRBV12-4|few|TRBD1|TRBJ2-5|16
CASSQPKTGVFETQYF
TGTGCCAGCAGCCAACCTAAGACAGGGGTGTTCGAGACCCAGTACTTC
>TRBV27|many|TRBD2|TRBJ2-3|19
CASSSPSRGLAGGPDTQYF
TGTGCCAGCAGTTCACCCTCTAGGGGACTAGCGGGAGGGCCAGATACGCAGTATTTT
>TRBV5-1|NA|TRBD1|TRBJ1-6|16
CASSLRTGGSNSPLHF
TGCGCCAGCAGCCTCCGGACAGGGGGAAGCAATTCACCCCTCCACTTT
>TRBV12-3/TRBV12-4|many|NA|TRBJ2-7|14
CASRAGDPTSEQYF
TGTGCCAGCAGAGCCGGAGACCCCACCAGCGAGCAGTACTTC
>TRBV9|NA|TRBD2|TRBJ2-1|16
CASSPILSGSYNEQFF
TGTGCCAGCAGCCCCATTCTAAGCGGGAGCTACAATGAGCAGTTCTTC
>TRBV12-3/TRBV12-4|many|TRBD1|TRBJ1-5|15
CASSLRQGADQPQHF
TGTGCCAGCAGTTTAAGGCAGGGGGCGGATCAGCCCCAGCATTTT